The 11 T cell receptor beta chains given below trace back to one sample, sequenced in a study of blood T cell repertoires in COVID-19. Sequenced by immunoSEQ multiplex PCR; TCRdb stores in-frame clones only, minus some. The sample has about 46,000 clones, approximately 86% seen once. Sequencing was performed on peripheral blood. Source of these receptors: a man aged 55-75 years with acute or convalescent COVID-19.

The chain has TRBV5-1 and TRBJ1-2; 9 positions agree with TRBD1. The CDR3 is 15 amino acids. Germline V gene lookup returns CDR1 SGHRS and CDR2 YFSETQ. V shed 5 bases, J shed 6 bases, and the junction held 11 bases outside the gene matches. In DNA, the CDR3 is TGCGCCAGCAGGCCCGGACAGGGGCTTATCGATGGCTACACCTTC. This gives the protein CASRPGQGLIDGYTF.

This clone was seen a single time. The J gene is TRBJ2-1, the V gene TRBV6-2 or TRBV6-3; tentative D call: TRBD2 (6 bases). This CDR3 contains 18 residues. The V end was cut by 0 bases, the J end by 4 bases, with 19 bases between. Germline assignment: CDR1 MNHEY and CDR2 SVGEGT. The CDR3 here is CASSYSPLGRGAYNEQFF. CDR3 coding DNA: TGTGCCAGCAGTTACTCGCCGCTGGGGCGGGGTGCATACAATGAGCAGTTCTTC.

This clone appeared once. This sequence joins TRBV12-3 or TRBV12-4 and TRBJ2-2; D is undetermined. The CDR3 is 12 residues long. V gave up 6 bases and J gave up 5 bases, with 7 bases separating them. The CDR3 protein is CASSRGTGELFF. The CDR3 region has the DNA TGTGCCAGCAGCAGAGGTACCGGGGAGCTGTTTTTT.

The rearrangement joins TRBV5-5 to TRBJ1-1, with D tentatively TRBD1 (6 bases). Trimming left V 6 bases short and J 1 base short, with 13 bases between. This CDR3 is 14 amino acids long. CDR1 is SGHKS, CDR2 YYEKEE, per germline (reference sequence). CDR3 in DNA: TGTGCCAGCACCCTCCACAGGGCGAACACTGAAGCTTTCTTT. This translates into CASTLHRANTEAFF. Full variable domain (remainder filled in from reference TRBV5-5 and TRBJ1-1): DAGVTQSPTHLIKTRGQQVTLRCSPISGHKSVSWYQQVLGQGPQFIFQYYEKEERGRGNFPDRFSARQFPNYSSELNVNALLLGDSALYLCASTLHRANTEAFFGQGTRLTVV.

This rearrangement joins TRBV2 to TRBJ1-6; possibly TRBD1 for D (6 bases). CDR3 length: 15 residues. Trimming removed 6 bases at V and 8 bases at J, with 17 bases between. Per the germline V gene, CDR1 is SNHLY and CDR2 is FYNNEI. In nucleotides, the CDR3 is TGTGCCAGCAGCATCGACCGGGACAACGATTCACCCCTCCACTTT. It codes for CASSIDRDNDSPLHF.

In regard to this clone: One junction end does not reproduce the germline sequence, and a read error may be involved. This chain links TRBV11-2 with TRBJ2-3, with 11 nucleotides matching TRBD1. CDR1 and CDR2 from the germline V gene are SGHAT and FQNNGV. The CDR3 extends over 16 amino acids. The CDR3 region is CASSPTRTGGTDTQYF. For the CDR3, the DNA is TGTGCCAGCAGCCCTACTCGGACAGGGGGCACCGATACGCAGTATTTT.

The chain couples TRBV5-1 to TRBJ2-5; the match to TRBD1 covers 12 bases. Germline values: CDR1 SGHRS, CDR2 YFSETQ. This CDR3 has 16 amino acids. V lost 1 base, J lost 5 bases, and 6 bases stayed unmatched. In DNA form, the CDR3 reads TGCGCCAGCAGCTTGTTCGGGACAGGGGGCGCCGAGACCCAGTACTTC. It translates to CASSLFGTGGAETQYF. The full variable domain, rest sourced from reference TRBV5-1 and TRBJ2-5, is KAGVTQTPRYLIKTRGQQVTLSCSPISGHRSVSWYQQTPGQGLQFLFEYFSETQRNKGNFPGRFSGRQFSNSRSEMNVSTLELGDSALYLCASSLFGTGGAETQYFGPGTRLLVL.

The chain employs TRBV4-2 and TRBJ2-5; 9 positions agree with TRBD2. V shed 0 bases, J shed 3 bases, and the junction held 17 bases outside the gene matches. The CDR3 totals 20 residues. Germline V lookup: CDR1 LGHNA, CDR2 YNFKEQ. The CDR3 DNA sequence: TGTGCCAGCAGCCAAGACCCGGTTAGCGGGAGCTCCTCCCCTAAAGAGACCCAGTACTTC. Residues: CASSQDPVSGSSSPKETQYF.

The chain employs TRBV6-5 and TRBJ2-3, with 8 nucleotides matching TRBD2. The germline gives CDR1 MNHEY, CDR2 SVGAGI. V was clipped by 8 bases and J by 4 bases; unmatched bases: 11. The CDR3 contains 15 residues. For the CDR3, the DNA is TGTGCCAGCGGCCTCGGGTTGCGGGAGGCAGATACGCAGTATTTT. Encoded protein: CASGLGLREADTQYF.

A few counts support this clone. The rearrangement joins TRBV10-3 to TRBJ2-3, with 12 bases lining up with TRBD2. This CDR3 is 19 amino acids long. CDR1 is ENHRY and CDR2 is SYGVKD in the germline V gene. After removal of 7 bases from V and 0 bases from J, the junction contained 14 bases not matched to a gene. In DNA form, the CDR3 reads TGTGCCATCACCCGGAGACTAGCGGGGGCTTCTGGTAGCACAGATACGCAGTATTTT. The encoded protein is CAITRRLAGASGSTDTQYF.

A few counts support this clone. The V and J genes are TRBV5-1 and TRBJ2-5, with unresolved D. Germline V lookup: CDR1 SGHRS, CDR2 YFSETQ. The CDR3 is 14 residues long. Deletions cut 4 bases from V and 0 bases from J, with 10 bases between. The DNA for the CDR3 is TGCGCCAGCAGCCCTTTGCGGTACCAAGAGACCCAGTACTTC. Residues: CASSPLRYQETQYF. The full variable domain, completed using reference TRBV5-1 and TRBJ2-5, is KAGVTQTPRYLIKTRGQQVTLSCSPISGHRSVSWYQQTPGQGLQFLFEYFSETQRNKGNFPGRFSGRQFSNSRSEMNVSTLELGDSALYLCASSPLRYQETQYFGPGTRLLVL.